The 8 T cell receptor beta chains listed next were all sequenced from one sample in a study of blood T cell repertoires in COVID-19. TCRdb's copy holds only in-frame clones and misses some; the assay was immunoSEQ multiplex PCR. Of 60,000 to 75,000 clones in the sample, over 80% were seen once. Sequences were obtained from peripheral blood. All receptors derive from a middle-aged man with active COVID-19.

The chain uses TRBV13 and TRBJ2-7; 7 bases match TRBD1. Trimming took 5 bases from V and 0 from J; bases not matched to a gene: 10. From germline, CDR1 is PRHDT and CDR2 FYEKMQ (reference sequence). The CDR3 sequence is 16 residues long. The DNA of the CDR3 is TGTGCCAGCAGCGCCATAGACAGGGCGGCCTCCTACGAGCAGTACTTC. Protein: CASSAIDRAASYEQYF. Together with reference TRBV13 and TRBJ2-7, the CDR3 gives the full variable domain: AAGVIQSPRHLIKEKRETATLKCYPIPRHDTVYWYQQGPGQDPQFLISFYEKMQSDKGSIPDRFSAQQFSDYHSELNMSSLELGDSALYFCASSAIDRAASYEQYFGPGTRLTVT.

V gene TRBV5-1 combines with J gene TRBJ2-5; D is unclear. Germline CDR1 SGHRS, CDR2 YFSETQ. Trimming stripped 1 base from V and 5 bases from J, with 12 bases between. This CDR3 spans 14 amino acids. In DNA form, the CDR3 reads TGCGCCAGCAGCTTGAGTTCGGGTGGGGAGACCCAGTACTTC. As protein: CASSLSSGGETQYF.

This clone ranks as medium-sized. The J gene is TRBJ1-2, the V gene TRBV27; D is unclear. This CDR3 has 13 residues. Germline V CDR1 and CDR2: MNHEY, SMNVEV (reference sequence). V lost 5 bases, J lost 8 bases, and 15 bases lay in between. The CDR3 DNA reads TGTGCCAGCAGTCCGACCATTGCGGGGGGCTACACCTTC. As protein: CASSPTIAGGYTF.

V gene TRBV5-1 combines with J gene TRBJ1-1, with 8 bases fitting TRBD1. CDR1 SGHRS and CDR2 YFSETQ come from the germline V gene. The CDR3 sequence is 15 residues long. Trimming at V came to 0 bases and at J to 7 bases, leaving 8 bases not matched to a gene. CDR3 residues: CASSLAGGGRDEAFF. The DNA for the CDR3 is TGCGCCAGCAGCTTGGCAGGGGGCGGCAGGGATGAAGCTTTCTTT.

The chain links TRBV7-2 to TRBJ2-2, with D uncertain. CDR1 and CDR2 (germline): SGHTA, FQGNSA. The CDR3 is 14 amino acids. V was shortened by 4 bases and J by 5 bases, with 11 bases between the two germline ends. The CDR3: CASSSEPSTGELFF. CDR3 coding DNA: TGTGCCAGCAGCTCCGAGCCGAGTACCGGGGAGCTGTTTTTT.

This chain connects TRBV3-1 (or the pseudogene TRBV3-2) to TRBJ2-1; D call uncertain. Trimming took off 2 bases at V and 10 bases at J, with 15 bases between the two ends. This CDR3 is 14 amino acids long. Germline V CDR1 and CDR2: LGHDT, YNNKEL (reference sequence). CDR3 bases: TGTGCCAGCAGCCAAAGAGAAGCTGTTAACGAGCAGTTCTTC. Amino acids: CASSQREAVNEQFF.

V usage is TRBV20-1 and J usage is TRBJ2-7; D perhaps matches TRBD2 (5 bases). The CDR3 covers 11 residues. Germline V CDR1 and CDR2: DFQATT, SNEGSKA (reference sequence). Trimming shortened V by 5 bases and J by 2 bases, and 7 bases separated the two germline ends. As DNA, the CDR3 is TGCAGTGCTGAGGAGGCCTACGAGCAGTACTTC. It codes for CSAEEAYEQYF.

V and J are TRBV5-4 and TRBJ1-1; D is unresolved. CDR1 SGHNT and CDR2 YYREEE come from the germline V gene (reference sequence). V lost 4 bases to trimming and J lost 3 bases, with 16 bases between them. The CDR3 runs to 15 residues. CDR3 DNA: TGTGCCAGCAGCCGCAAAATGCTCGGGGACACTGAAGCTTTCTTT. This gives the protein CASSRKMLGDTEAFF.